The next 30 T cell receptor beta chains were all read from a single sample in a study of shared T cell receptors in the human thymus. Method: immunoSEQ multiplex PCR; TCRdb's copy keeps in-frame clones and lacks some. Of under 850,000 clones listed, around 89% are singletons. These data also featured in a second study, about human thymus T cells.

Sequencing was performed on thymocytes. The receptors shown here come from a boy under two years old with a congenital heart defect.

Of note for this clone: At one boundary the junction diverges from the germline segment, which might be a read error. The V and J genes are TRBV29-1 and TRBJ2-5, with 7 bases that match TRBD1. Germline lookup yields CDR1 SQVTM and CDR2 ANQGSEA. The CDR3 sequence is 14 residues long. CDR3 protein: CSIEVGTVQETQYF. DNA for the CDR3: TGCAGCATTGAAGTTGGGACAGTCCAAGAGACCCAGTACTTC.

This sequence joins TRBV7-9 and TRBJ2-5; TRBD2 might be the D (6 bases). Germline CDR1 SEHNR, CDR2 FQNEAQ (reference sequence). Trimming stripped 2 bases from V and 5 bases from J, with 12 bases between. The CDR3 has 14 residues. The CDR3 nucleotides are TGTGCCAGCAGCTTAACCTTGGCGGGGGAGACCCAGTACTTC. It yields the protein CASSLTLAGETQYF.

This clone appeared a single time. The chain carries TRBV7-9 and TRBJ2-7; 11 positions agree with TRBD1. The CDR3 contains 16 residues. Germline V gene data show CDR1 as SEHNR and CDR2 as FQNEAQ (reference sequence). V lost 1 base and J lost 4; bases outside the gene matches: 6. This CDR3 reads CASSLVLGQGAYEQYF. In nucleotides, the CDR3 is TGTGCCAGCAGCTTAGTCTTAGGACAGGGGGCGTACGAGCAGTACTTC.

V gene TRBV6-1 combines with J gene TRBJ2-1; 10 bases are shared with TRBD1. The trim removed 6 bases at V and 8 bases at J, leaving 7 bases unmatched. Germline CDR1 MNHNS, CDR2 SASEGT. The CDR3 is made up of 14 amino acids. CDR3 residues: CASSRDRGIYEQFF. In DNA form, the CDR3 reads TGTGCCAGCAGCCGGGACAGGGGAATCTATGAGCAGTTCTTC.

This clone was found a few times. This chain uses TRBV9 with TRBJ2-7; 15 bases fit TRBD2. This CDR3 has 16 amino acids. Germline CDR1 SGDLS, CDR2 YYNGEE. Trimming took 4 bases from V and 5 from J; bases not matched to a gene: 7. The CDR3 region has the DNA TGTGCCAGCAGCCCGGGGACTAGCGGGAGGTTCGACGAGCAGTACTTC. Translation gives CASSPGTSGRFDEQYF.

The chain's CDR3 is CASTPQASGSSYNEQFF. Here the CDR3 DNA reads TGTGCCAGCACCCCTCAGGCTAGCGGGAGCTCCTACAATGAGCAGTTCTTC. The chain has TRBV28 and TRBJ2-1; 10 bases map to TRBD2. This CDR3 region has 17 residues. Trimming cost V 7 bases and J 0 bases; bases outside gene matches: 9. Looked up from germline, CDR1 is MDHEN and CDR2 is SYDVKM. The complete variable domain, with remaining parts taken from reference TRBV28 and TRBJ2-1, reads DVKVTQSSRYLVKRTGEKVFLECVQDMDHENMFWYRQDPGLGLRLIYFSYDVKMKEKGDIPEGYSVSREKKERFSLILESASTNQTSMYLCASTPQASGSSYNEQFFGPGTRLTVL.

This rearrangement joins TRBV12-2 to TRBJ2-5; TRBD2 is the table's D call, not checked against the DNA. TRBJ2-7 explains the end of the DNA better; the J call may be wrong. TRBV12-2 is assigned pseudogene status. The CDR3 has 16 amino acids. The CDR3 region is CASRIGLAGAPGEQYF. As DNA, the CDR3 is TGTGCAAGTCGAATCGGACTAGCGGGAGCTCCGGGCGAGCAGTACTTC.

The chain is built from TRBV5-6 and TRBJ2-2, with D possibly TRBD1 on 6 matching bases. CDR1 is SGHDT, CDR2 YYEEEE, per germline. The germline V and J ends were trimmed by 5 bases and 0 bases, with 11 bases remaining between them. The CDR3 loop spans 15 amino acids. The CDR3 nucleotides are TGTGCCAGCAGGGACAGTTACGCGAACACCGGGGAGCTGTTTTTT. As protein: CASRDSYANTGELFF.

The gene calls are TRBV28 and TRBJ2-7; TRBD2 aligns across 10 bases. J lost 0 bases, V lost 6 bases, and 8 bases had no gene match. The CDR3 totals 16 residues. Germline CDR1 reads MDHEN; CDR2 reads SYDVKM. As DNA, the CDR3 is TGTGCCAGCAGGAACACCGGACTAGCGGCCTCCTACGAGCAGTACTTC. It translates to CASRNTGLAASYEQYF.

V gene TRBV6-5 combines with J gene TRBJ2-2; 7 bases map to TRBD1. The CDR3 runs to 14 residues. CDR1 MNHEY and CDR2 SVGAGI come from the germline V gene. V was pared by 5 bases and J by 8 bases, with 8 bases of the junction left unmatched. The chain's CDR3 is CASSLTGDSGELFF. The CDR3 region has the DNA TGTGCCAGCAGTCTTACAGGGGATTCTGGGGAGCTGTTTTTT.

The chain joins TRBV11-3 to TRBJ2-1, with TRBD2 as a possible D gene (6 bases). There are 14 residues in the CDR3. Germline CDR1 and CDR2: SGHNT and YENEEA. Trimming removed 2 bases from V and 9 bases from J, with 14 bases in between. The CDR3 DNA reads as TGTGCCAGCAGCTTATCACAGGAGGGGTCTGAGCAGTTCTTC. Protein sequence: CASSLSQEGSEQFF.

The CDR3 here is CSVVSGTTQYF. The CDR3 nucleotides are TGCAGCGTTGTCAGCGGGACTACGCAGTATTTT. The chain has TRBV29-1 and TRBJ2-3; TRBD2 matches 7 bases. J gave up 8 bases and V 4 bases, and 3 bases lay outside the gene matches. In germline, CDR1 is SQVTM, CDR2 ANQGSEA. The CDR3 has 11 residues.

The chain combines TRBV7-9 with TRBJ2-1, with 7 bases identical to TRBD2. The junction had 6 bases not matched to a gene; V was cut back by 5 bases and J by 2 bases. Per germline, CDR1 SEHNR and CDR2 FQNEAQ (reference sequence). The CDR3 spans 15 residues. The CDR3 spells CASSPSGGTYNEQFF. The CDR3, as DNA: TGTGCCAGCAGCCCTTCCGGGGGGACCTACAATGAGCAGTTCTTC.

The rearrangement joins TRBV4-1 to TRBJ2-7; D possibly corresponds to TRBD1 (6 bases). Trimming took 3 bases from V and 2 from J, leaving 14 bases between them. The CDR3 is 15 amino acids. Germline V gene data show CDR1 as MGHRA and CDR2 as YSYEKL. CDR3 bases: TGCGCCAGCAGCCAGATGACAGGTCTCGCCTACGAGCAGTACTTC. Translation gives CASSQMTGLAYEQYF.

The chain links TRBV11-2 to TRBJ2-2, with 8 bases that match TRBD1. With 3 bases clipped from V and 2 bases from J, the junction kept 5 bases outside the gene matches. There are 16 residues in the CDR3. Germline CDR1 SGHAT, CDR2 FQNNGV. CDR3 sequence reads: CASSFRTGLNTGELFF. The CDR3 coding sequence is TGTGCCAGCAGCTTCCGGACAGGGCTTAACACCGGGGAGCTGTTTTTT.

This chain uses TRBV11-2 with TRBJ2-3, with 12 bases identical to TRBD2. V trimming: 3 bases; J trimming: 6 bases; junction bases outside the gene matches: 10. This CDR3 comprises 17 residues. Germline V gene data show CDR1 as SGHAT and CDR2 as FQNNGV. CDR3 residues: CASSFGASGRATDTQYF. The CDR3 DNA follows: TGTGCCAGCAGCTTCGGGGCTAGCGGGAGGGCCACGGATACGCAGTATTTT.

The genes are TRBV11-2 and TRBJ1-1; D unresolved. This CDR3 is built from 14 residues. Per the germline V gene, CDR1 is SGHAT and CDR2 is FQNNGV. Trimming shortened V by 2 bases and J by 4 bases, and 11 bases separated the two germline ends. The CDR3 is CASSLWRFGTEAFF. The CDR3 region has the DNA TGTGCCAGCAGCTTATGGCGGTTTGGCACTGAAGCTTTCTTT.

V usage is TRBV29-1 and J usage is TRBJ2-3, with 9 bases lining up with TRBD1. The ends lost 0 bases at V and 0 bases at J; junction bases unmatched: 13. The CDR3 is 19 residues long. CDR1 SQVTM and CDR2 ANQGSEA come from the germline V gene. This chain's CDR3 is CSVEDKMTPGTGSTDTQYF. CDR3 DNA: TGCAGCGTTGAAGATAAAATGACCCCCGGGACAGGGAGCACAGATACGCAGTATTTT.

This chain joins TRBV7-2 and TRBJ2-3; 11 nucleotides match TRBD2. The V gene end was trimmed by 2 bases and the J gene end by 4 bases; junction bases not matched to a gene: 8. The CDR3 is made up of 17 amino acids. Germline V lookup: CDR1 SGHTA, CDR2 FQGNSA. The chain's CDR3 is CASSLRPLAGGPDTQYF. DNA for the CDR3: TGTGCCAGCAGCTTAAGGCCTCTAGCGGGAGGCCCAGATACGCAGTATTTT.

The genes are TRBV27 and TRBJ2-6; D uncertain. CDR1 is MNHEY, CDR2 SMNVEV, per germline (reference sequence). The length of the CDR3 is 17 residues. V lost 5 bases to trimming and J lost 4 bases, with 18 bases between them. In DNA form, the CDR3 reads TGTGCCAGCAGTCCCCACGCGTCCCTACCCGGGGCCAACGTCCTGACTTTC. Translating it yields CASSPHASLPGANVLTF.

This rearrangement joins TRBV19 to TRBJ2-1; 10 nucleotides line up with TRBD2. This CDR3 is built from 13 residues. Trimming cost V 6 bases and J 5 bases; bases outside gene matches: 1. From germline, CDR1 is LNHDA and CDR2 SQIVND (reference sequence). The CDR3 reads CASRLAGNNEQFF. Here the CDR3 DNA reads TGTGCCAGTAGACTAGCGGGGAACAATGAGCAGTTCTTC.

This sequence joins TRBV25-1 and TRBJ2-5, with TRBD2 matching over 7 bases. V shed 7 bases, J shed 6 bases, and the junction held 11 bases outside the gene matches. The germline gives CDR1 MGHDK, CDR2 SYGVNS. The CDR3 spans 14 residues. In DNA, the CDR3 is TGTGCCAGCATCCCGGGGGGTCCGGGGAAGACCCAGTACTTC. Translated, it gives CASIPGGPGKTQYF.

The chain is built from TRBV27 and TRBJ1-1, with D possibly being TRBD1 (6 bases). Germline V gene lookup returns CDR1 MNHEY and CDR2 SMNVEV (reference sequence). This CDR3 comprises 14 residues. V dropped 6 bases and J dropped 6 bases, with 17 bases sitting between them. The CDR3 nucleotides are TGTGCCAGCAGCCCCGAGGGGGGGGCTTCTGAAGCTTTCTTT. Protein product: CASSPEGGASEAFF.

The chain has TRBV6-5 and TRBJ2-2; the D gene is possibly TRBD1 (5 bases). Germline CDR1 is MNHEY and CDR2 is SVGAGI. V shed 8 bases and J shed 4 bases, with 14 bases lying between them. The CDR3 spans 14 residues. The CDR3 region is CASALQETTGELFF. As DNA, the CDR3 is TGTGCCAGCGCGCTACAGGAGACCACCGGGGAGCTGTTTTTT.

The CDR3 spells CAFCVAPTGYNEQFF. In DNA, the CDR3 is TGTGCCTTCTGTGTAGCGCCAACGGGATACAATGAGCAGTTCTTC. The V and J genes are TRBV30 and TRBJ2-1; the D gene is possibly TRBD2 (5 bases). V was clipped by 7 bases and J by 4 bases, with 20 bases between them. Germline V lookup: CDR1 GTSNPN, CDR2 SVGIG (reference sequence). This CDR3 is built from 15 residues. The full variable domain, rest sourced from reference TRBV30 and TRBJ2-1, is SQTIHQWPATLVQPVGSPLSLECTVEGTSNPNLYWYRQAAGRGLQLLFYSVGIGQISSEVPQNLSASRPQDRQFILSSKKLLLSDSGFYLCAFCVAPTGYNEQFFGPGTRLTVL.

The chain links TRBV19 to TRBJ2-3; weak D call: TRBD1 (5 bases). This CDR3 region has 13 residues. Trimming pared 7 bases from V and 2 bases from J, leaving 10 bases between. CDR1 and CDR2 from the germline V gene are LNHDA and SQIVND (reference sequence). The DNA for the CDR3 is TGTGCCAGTAATCAGGGATCCACAGATACGCAGTATTTT. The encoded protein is CASNQGSTDTQYF.

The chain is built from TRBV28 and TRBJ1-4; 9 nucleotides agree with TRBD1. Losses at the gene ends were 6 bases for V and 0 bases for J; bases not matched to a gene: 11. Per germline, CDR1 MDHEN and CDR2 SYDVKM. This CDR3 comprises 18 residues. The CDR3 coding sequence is TGTGCCAGCAGCATCCCGGGACAGGGCACCCCAACTAATGAAAAACTGTTTTTT. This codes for CASSIPGQGTPTNEKLFF.

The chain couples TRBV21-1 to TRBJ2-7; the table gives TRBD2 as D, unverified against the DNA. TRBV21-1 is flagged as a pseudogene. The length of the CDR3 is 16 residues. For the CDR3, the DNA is TGTGCCAGCAGCTCCTGGAAGCCTAGCGCAAGGTACGAGCAGTACTTC. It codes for CASSSWKPSARYEQYF.

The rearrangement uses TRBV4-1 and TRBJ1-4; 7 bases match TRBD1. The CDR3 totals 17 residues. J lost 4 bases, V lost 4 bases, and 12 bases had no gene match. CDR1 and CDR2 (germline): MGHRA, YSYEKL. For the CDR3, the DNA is TGCGCCAGCAGCCTAATATACAGGGGTTGGAGTAATGAAAAACTGTTTTTT. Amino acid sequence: CASSLIYRGWSNEKLFF.

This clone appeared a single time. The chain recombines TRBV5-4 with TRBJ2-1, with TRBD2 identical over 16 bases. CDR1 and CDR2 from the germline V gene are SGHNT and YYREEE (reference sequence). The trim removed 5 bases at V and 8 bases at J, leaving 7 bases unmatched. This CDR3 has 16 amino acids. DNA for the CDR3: TGTGCCAGCAGGGGACTAGCGGGAGGGACCACCCATGAGCAGTTCTTC. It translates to CASRGLAGGTTHEQFF.